A selection of T cell receptor beta chains follows, all from one sample in a study of blood T cell repertoires in COVID-19. Using immunoSEQ multiplex PCR, the repertoire was profiled, and TCRdb retains in-frame clones only, with some absent. The sample records roughly 400,000 clones, approximately 90% being singletons. The sequencing sample was made of PBMCs or T cells enriched from blood (not recorded which). Source of these receptors: a woman younger than 30 who had been exposed to COVID-19. CDR3s include the opening cysteine and the closing phenylalanine or tryptophan. The D gene is left open where the match is weak. Only some rows state a clone size, as once, few, many or a class for expanded clones.

j_gene	v_gene	abundance	d_gene	len	CDR3nt	CDR3aa
TRBJ1-3	TRBV9	NA	NA	13	TGTGCCAGCAGCGGGGGCCTTGGAAACACCATATATTTT	CASSGGLGNTIYF
TRBJ1-5	TRBV12-5	NA	TRBD1	15	TGTGCTAGTGGTTTGGCAACAGGGGCAGGGCAGCCCCAGCATTTT	CASGLATGAGQPQHF
TRBJ1-1	TRBV9	once	TRBD1	17	TGTGCCAGCAGCGGCCTAAGGGGGACAGGGTGGGGCACTGAAGCTTTCTTT	CASSGLRGTGWGTEAFF
TRBJ1-2	TRBV6-5	few	NA	15	TGTGCCAGCAGTCACCCGCTGGAGGGAAGCTATGGCTACACCTTC	CASSHPLEGSYGYTF
TRBJ2-3	TRBV7-6	NA	TRBD2	15	TGTGCCAGCAGCTTACGACTAGCGGGCACAGATACGCAGTATTTT	CASSLRLAGTDTQYF
TRBJ2-7	TRBV15	NA	NA	11	TGTGCCACCAGCCCATCCTACGAGCAGTACTTC	CATSPSYEQYF
TRBJ1-1	TRBV6-1	NA	NA	10	TGTGCCAGCAGTGAATCAGGAGCTTTCTTT	CASSESGAFF
TRBJ2-7	TRBV11-3	few	NA	15	TGTGCCAGCAGCTTAGGCAGGGCGGATCTCGAAGTGCAGTACTTC	CASSLGRADLEVQYF
TRBJ1-5	TRBV27	once	NA	14	TGTGCCAGCAGTCTAGCGCAAGGCAATCAGCCCCAGCATTTT	CASSLAQGNQPQHF
TRBJ1-1	TRBV11-1	NA	TRBD1	13	TGTGCCAGCAGCCACGGACAGGTCACTGAAGCTTTCTTT	CASSHGQVTEAFF
TRBJ1-5	TRBV9	NA	TRBD1	15	TGTGCCAGCAGCGTAGGACAGGGGAGCGGGCAGCCCCAGCATTTT	CASSVGQGSGQPQHF
TRBJ2-1	TRBV13	NA	TRBD1	16	TGTGCCAGCAGCGGCCCAGGACAGGTTTCCTACAATGAGCAGTTCTTC	CASSGPGQVSYNEQFF
TRBJ1-2	TRBV12-3/TRBV12-4	NA	TRBD1	13	TGTGCCAGCAGTTTGGGACAGGGGGCTGGCTACACCTTC	CASSLGQGAGYTF
TRBJ2-1	TRBV7-6	NA	TRBD2	15	TGTGCCAGCAGCGCGTCCGGGACTAGCGGGGGTGAGCAGTTCTTC	CASSASGTSGGEQFF
TRBJ1-5	TRBV29-1	NA	NA	12	TGCAGCGTCCCCGCGGGGGGAGGGACCCAGCATTTT	CSVPAGGGTQHF
TRBJ2-3	TRBV19	NA	TRBD2	16	TGTGCCAGTAGTAAGCGGGGTACTAGCGGGGCAGATACGCAGTATTTT	CASSKRGTSGADTQYF